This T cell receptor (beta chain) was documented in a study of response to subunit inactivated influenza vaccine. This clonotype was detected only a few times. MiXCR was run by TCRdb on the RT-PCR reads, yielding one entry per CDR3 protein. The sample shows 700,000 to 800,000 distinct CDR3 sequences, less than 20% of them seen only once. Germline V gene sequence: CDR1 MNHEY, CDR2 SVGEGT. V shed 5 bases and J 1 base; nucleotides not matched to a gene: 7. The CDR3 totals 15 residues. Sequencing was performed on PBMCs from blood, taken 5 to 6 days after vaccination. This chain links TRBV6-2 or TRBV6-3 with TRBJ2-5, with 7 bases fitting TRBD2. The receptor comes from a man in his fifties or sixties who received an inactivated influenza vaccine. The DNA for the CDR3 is TGTGCCAGCAGTCTCGCGGGGGATCTCCAAGAGACCCAGTACTTC. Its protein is CASSLAGDLQETQYF.